This T cell receptor (beta chain) was sequenced for a study of CD8 T cells in ankylosing spondylitis. This clonotype was picked up many times. Its antigen remains unidentified. Study outcomes and limitations: According to the report, clones linked to the disease were significantly enriched in matched synovial fluid samples taken from ankylosing spondylitis patients. Among TCR beta sequences, a motif of under ten highly homologous variants appeared characteristic of ankylosing spondylitis blood.

MiXCR, applied by TCRdb to the 5' RACE reads, yields one record per CDR3 protein. Of 39,000 or so distinct CDR3 sequences listed, approximately 3% were seen once; the top ten hold about 2.8%. The sample was blood, either unsorted or a sorted T cell fraction (not recorded which). This clonotype was obtained from a male donor with ankylosing spondylitis or in good health (not recorded which).

CDR3: CASSVGAVETQYF. CDR3 coding DNA: TGTGCCAGCAGCGTAGGGGCGGTTGAGACCCAGTACTTC. The V gene is TRBV9, the J gene TRBJ2-5, with D unclear. This CDR3 has 13 residues. Germline CDR1 reads SGDLS; CDR2 reads YYNGEE. V shed 0 bases and J shed 5 bases, with 8 bases lying between them.